These 15 T cell receptor beta chains came from one sample sequenced in a study of radiotherapy plus CTLA-4 blockade in lung cancer (dated by TCRdb to the late 2010s). The library was produced with the immunoSEQ multiplex PCR assay. TCRdb carries this immuneACCESS record with in-frame sequences only. Its versions omit some clonotypes, under half of them owing to an unresolved V gene in the studies checked, with the rest unexplained. This sample gives roughly 59,000 clones in total; approximately 68% of them show up just once. The top ten constitute around 8.8% of the sample. This sample comprised peripheral blood, obtained from a patient treated with radiotherapy plus ipilimumab. These receptors were taken from a human donor with non-small cell lung cancer whose response to radiotherapy plus ipilimumab could not be evaluated.

This chain links TRBV10-1 with TRBJ2-1; 14 bases match TRBD2. From germline, CDR1 is WNHNN and CDR2 SYGVQD (reference sequence). Trimming took 3 bases from V and 6 from J; bases not matched to a gene: 7. The CDR3 sequence is 17 residues long. The CDR3 loop reads CASSDSLTSGRANEQFF. CDR3 bases: TGCGCCAGCAGTGATAGCCTGACTAGCGGGAGGGCCAATGAGCAGTTCTTC.

The chain links TRBV7-2 to TRBJ2-5; no clear D gene. TRBJ2-7 explains the end of the DNA better; the J call may be wrong. The CDR3 spans 14 residues. CDR1 and CDR2 from the germline V gene are SGHTA and FQGNSA. CDR3: CASSLVRPSYEQYF. CDR3 DNA sequence: TGTGCCAGCAGCTTAGTTAGGCCTAGCTACGAGCAGTACTTC.

The chain carries TRBV4-2 and TRBJ2-7; the match to TRBD1 covers 8 bases. Trimming took 4 bases from V and 4 from J; bases not matched to a gene: 15. Germline assignment: CDR1 LGHNA and CDR2 YNFKEQ. This CDR3 has 17 residues. In nucleotides, the CDR3 is TGTGCCAGCAGCCGATCAGGCGCGGGACAGGTTCAATACGAGCAGTACTTC. Amino acid sequence: CASSRSGAGQVQYEQYF.

This clone was seen more than once but under ten times. This sequence joins TRBV28 and TRBJ2-7; TRBD1 matches at 7 bases. The CDR3 is made up of 15 amino acids. CDR1 is MDHEN and CDR2 is SYDVKM in the germline V gene. Trimming cost V 6 bases and J 0 bases; bases outside gene matches: 8. The CDR3 spells CASSLRQGSSYEQYF. The CDR3 DNA follows: TGTGCCAGCAGCCTGAGACAGGGCAGCTCCTACGAGCAGTACTTC.

This chain joins TRBV11-1 and TRBJ2-7; 7 nucleotides agree with TRBD1. This CDR3 contains 13 residues. The junction had 2 bases not matched to a gene; V was cut back by 4 bases and J by 2 bases. Germline V gene lookup returns CDR1 SGHAT and CDR2 FQDESV (reference sequence). CDR3 nucleotides: TGTGCCAGCAGCTACAGGGGCACCTACGAGCAGTACTTC. It translates to CASSYRGTYEQYF.

The chain joins TRBV6-1 to TRBJ1-2; D remains ambiguous. Trimming stripped 10 bases from V and 7 bases from J, with 19 bases between. The germline CDR1 and CDR2 sequences are MNHNS and SASEGT. This CDR3 has 13 residues. CDR3 sequence reads: CATSPTRASGYTF. The CDR3 bases are TGTGCCACCAGCCCAACTCGTGCCTCTGGCTACACCTTC.

The genes are TRBV7-3 and TRBJ2-1; D gene uncertain. This CDR3 has 14 amino acids. Germline-derived CDR1 and CDR2 are SGHTA and FQGTGA. Trimming removed 2 bases at V and 9 bases at J, with 14 bases between. CDR3 sequence (DNA): TGTGCCAGCAGCTTAGATCCAGGTAATCCTGAGCAGTTCTTC. This encodes CASSLDPGNPEQFF. The full variable domain, its missing parts supplied by reference TRBV7-3 and TRBJ2-1, is GAGVSQTPSNKVTEKGKYVELRCDPISGHTALYWYRQSLGQGPEFLIYFQGTGAADDSGLPNDRFFAVRPEGSVSTLKIQRTERGDSAVYLCASSLDPGNPEQFFGPGTRLTVL.

J is TRBJ1-5 and V is TRBV5-1, with a weak D call TRBD1 (5 bases). The CDR3 has 16 amino acids. Trimming removed 0 bases at V and 2 bases at J, with 12 bases between. The germline V gene has CDR1 SGHRS and CDR2 YFSETQ. CDR3 amino acids: CASSLGGEMGNQPQHF. As DNA, the CDR3 is TGCGCCAGCAGCTTGGGGGGGGAAATGGGCAATCAGCCCCAGCATTTT.

The CDR3 sequence is CASSPGLYNTGELFF. DNA of the CDR3: TGTGCCAGCAGCCCGGGACTATATAACACCGGGGAGCTGTTTTTT. The V and J genes are TRBV9 and TRBJ2-2; 7 bases agree with TRBD2. The J segment lost 2 bases and the V segment lost 4 bases, leaving 5 bases of the junction unmatched. CDR3 length equals 15 residues. Per germline, CDR1 SGDLS and CDR2 YYNGEE.

The chain employs TRBV6-6 and TRBJ2-5; TRBD2 aligns across 7 bases. V dropped 5 bases and J dropped 5; count of bases not matched to a gene: 5. This CDR3 comprises 13 residues. The V gene's germline CDR1 is MNHNY and CDR2 SVGAGI (reference sequence). CDR3 sequence reads: CASSRGEGETQYF. CDR3 bases: TGTGCCAGCAGTCGGGGGGAGGGGGAGACCCAGTACTTC.

This clone was counted between two and nine times. The gene calls are TRBV29-1 and TRBJ2-3; 9 bases are shared with TRBD1. The germline gives CDR1 SQVTM, CDR2 ANQGSEA. V dropped 3 bases and J dropped 5; count of bases not matched to a gene: 9. CDR3 length equals 15 residues. In DNA, the CDR3 is TGCAGCGTTGATGGGACAGGGTTTAGTGTAGATACGCAGTATTTT. This translates into CSVDGTGFSVDTQYF.

Only one count was recorded for this clone. The chain recombines TRBV4-1 with TRBJ2-1; D perhaps matches TRBD1 (6 bases). V shed 3 bases and J shed 6 bases, with 12 bases lying between them. In germline, CDR1 is MGHRA, CDR2 YSYEKL. The CDR3 loop spans 14 amino acids. The DNA of the CDR3 is TGCGCCAGCAGCCATGCGGACAGCCGCAATGAGCAGTTCTTC. Translating it yields CASSHADSRNEQFF.

V gene TRBV5-1 combines with J gene TRBJ2-2; D is perhaps TRBD1 (5 bases). The ends were cut back, 1 base at V and 6 bases at J, with 13 bases in the middle. CDR3 size: 15 residues. CDR1 is SGHRS and CDR2 is YFSETQ in the germline V gene. In DNA form, the CDR3 reads TGCGCCAGCAGCTTGCACCAGGGCGCGGCCGGGGAGCTGTTTTTT. Its protein product is CASSLHQGAAGELFF.

The rearrangement joins TRBV7-9 to TRBJ2-3; maybe TRBD1 (6 bases). CDR1 SEHNR and CDR2 FQNEAQ come from the germline V gene (reference sequence). The CDR3 is 15 residues long. Trimming left V 4 bases short and J 0 bases short, with 11 bases between. In DNA, the CDR3 is TGTGCCAGCAGCTCACAGGGACCTAGCACAGATACGCAGTATTTT. As protein: CASSSQGPSTDTQYF.

This clone was observed a handful of times. The chain recombines TRBV2 with TRBJ2-3; possible D gene TRBD1, 5 bases. CDR3 length: 15 residues. V was clipped by 4 bases and J by 2 bases, with 13 bases between them. Looked up from germline, CDR1 is SNHLY and CDR2 is FYNNEI. Here the CDR3 reads CASSVEQAITDTQYF. The CDR3 nucleotides are TGTGCCAGCAGTGTGGAACAGGCGATCACAGATACGCAGTATTTT.